This T cell receptor (beta chain) stems from a study of identical twins. Template switching added a universal primer binding site, and final cDNA carried unique molecular identifiers. A single record per CDR3 protein comes from TCRdb applying MiXCR to the 5' RACE reads. The sample records around 690,000 distinct CDR3 sequences, approximately 21% being singletons. The CDR3 length is 11 residues. Trimming pared 6 bases from V and 8 bases from J, leaving 13 bases between. Germline V gene lookup returns CDR1 GTSNPN and CDR2 SVGIG (reference sequence). Study findings and constraints: Excess sharing between twins was weaker in beta out-of-frame sequences.

Healthy Caucasians alone served as donors. About this clonotype itself: As yet, its antigen is unknown.

This sample also appeared in a second study, on T cells expressing NK-cell markers.

The rearrangement joins TRBV30 to TRBJ1-2; perhaps TRBD1 as D (6 bases). The sequenced material came from PBMCs. The TCR was taken from a woman younger than 30 in good health. Here the CDR3 reads CACGGGNGYTF. The CDR3 DNA reads TGTGCCTGTGGAGGGGGAAACGGCTACACCTTC.